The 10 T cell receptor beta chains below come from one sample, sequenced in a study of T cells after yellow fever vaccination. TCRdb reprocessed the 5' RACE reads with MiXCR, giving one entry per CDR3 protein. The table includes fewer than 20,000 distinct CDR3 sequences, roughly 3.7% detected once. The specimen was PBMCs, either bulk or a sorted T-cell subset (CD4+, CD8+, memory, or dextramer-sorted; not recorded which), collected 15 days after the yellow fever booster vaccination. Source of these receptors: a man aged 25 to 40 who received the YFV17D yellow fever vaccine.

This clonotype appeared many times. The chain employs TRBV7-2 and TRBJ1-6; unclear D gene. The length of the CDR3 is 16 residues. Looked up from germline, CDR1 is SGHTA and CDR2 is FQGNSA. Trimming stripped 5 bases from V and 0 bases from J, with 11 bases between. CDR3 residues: CASSPVGNSYNSPLHF. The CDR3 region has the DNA TGTGCCAGCAGCCCAGTGGGGAACTCCTATAATTCACCCCTCCACTTT.

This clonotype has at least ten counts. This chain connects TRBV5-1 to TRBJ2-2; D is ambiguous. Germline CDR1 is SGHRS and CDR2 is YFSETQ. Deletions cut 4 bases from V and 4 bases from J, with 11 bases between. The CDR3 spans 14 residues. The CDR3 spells CASSRRTGTGELFF. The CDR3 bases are TGCGCCAGCAGCCGGCGCACGGGCACCGGGGAGCTGTTTTTT.

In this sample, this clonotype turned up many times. CDR3: CSVEWAGGPFF. CDR3 in DNA: TGCAGCGTTGAGTGGGCGGGAGGACCGTTCTTC. This chain uses TRBV29-1 with TRBJ2-1; the match to TRBD2 covers 8 bases. Germline trimming cut 3 bases from V and 15 bases from J; bases unmatched to any gene: 7. The CDR3 has 11 amino acids. Germline V gene lookup returns CDR1 SQVTM and CDR2 ANQGSEA.

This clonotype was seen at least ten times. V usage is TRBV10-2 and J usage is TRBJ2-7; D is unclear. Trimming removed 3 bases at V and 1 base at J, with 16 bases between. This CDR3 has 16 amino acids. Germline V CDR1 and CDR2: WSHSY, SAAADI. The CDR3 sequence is CASSENVVAGSYEQYF. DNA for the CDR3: TGCGCCAGCAGTGAAAATGTCGTAGCTGGGTCCTACGAGCAGTACTTC.

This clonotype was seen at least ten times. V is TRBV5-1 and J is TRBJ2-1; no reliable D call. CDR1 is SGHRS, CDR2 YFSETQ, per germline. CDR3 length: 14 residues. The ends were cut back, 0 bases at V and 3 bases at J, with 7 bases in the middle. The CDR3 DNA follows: TGCGCCAGCAGCTTGGCGGCCAGCTACAATGAGCAGTTCTTC. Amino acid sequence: CASSLAASYNEQFF.

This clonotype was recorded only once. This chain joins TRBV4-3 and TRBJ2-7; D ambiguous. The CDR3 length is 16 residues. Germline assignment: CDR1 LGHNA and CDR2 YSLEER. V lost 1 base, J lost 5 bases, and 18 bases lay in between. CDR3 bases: TGCGCCAGCAGCCAAGTTAGGGCGGCACCCCGTGACGAGCAGTACTTC. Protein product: CASSQVRAAPRDEQYF.

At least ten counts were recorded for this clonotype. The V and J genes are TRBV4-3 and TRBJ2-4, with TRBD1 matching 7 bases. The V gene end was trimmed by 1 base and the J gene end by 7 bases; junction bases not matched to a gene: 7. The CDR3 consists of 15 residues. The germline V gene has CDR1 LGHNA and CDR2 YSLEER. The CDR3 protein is CASSQGGQLLNIQYF. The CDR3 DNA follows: TGCGCCAGCAGCCAAGGGGGACAGTTACTCAACATTCAGTACTTC.

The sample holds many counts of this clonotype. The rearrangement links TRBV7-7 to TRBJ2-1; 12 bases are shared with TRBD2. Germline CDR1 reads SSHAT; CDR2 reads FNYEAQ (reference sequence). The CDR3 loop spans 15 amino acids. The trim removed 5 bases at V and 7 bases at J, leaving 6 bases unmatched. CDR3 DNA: TGTGCCAGCAGCCTCGGGACTAGCGGGCCTAATGAGCAGTTCTTC. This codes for CASSLGTSGPNEQFF. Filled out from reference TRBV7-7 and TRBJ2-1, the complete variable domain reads GAGVSQSPRYKVTKRGQDVTLRCDPISSHATLYWYQQALGQGPEFLTYFNYEAQPDKSGLPSDRFSAERPEGSISTLTIQRTEQRDSAMYRCASSLGTSGPNEQFFGPGTRLTVL.

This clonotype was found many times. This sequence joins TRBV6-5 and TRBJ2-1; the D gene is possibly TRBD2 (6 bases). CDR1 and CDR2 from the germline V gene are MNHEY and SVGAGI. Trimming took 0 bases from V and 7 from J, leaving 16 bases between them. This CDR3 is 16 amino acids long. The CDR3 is CASSYSFGLEGNEQFF. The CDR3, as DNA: TGTGCCAGCAGTTACTCGTTTGGTCTGGAGGGAAATGAGCAGTTCTTC.

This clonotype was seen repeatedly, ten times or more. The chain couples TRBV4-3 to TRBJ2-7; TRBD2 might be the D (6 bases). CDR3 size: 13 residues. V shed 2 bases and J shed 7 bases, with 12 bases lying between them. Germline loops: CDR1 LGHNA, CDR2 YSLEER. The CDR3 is CASSQTEGTEQYF. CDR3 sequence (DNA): TGCGCCAGCAGCCAAACGGAGGGGACGGAGCAGTACTTC.